This entry is about one T cell receptor beta chain. Its specificity is not known. In germline, CDR1 is DFQATT, CDR2 SNEGSKA (reference sequence). Trimming took 3 bases from V and 1 from J, leaving 10 bases between them. The CDR3 contains 14 residues. This sample is part of a study of post-analysis software for immune sequencing data. Study overall: The disease courses spanned relapsing-remitting, secondary progressive and progressive-relapsing forms of multiple sclerosis. Whole-study results and caveats: Compared against controls, patients with multiple sclerosis displayed significantly lower normalized Chao1 diversity. Five or six TRBV segments were more frequent in patients than controls; TRBV5-6, TRBV5-1 and TRBV20-1 belonged to this group.

Incorporated into the TCR beta cDNA libraries were unique molecular identifiers, which served to reduce PCR and sequencing biases. TCRdb passed the PCR reads through MiXCR, listing each CDR3 protein once. The table records 750,000 to 950,000 distinct CDR3 sequences, roughly 46% of them present only once. V usage is TRBV20-1 and J usage is TRBJ2-4; D remains unclear. The TCR sequence derives from a girl between 10 and 17 years old with multiple sclerosis. The sequenced material came from blood. As DNA, the CDR3 is TGCAGTGCTAGTGAGGCTAGTGCCAAAAACATTCAGTACTTC. Protein: CSASEASAKNIQYF.